A single sample gave rise to the 8 T cell receptor beta chains below, sequenced in a study of graft-versus-host responses after intestinal transplantation. Sequencing used immunoSEQ multiplex PCR; TCRdb keeps in-frame clones, though not all of them. The data show some 6,800 clones, about 24% seen once. The sequences come from alloreactive CD4+ T cells from a mixed lymphocyte reaction culture, collected before intestinal transplant. The sample's subset: CFSE-low proliferating T cells sorted from approximately 6-day pre-transplant mixed lymphocyte reaction (GvH or HvG direction). The receptor source for this set is a human patient who received an intestinal transplant.

This clone is labeled medium-sized. The chain joins TRBV7-2 to TRBJ2-7, with 10 bases that match TRBD1. Per the germline V gene, CDR1 is SGHTA and CDR2 is FQGNSA. V shed 3 bases and J 0 bases; nucleotides not matched to a gene: 8. This CDR3 comprises 17 residues. As DNA, the CDR3 is TGTGCCAGCAGCTTCCGGGACAGGGGACTTCACTCCTACGAGCAGTACTTC. It is translated as CASSFRDRGLHSYEQYF.

The V gene is TRBV7-9, the J gene TRBJ2-3, with 10 bases aligning to TRBD2. This CDR3 comprises 16 residues. Germline trimming cut 7 bases from V and 4 bases from J; bases unmatched to any gene: 11. CDR1 is SEHNR and CDR2 is FQNEAQ in the germline V gene (reference sequence). The CDR3 nucleotides are TGTGCCAGCACCTCAGGGAATAGCGGGAGGCCAGATACGCAGTATTTT. Residues: CASTSGNSGRPDTQYF. Combining the CDR3 with reference TRBV7-9 and TRBJ2-3 gives the whole variable domain DTGVSQNPRHKITKRGQNVTFRCDPISEHNRLYWYRQTLGQGPEFLTYFQNEAQLEKSRLLSDRFSAERPKGSFSTLEIQRTEQGDSAMYLCASTSGNSGRPDTQYFGPGTRLTVL.

This clone turned up a few times. The genes are TRBV29-1 and TRBJ2-7; D might be TRBD2 (7 bases). Germline V CDR1 and CDR2: SQVTM, ANQGSEA. Trimming cost V 7 bases and J 1 base, with 14 bases left between them. The CDR3 sequence is 13 residues long. The CDR3 DNA reads TGCAGCGGGGGGGGCGTTGGATCCTACGAGCAGTACTTC. Amino acid sequence: CSGGGVGSYEQYF.

This clone was found a few times. An end of the junction differs from the germline gene, which may be a read error. The V and J genes are TRBV5-1 and TRBJ1-1; no definite D call. The CDR3 loop spans 11 amino acids. Germline CDR1 is SGHRS and CDR2 is YFSETQ. The CDR3 is CASSAHTEAFF. Here the CDR3 DNA reads TGTGCCAGCAGCGCCCACACTGAAGCTTTCTTT. Complete variable domain (other parts from reference TRBV5-1 and TRBJ1-1): KAGVTQTPRYLIKTRGQQVTLSCSPISGHRSVSWYQQTPGQGLQFLFEYFSETQRNKGNFPGRFSGRQFSNSRSEMNVSTLELGDSALYLCASSAHTEAFFGQGTRLTVV.

This CDR3 reads CASSFTSGRRYEQYF. In nucleotides, the CDR3 is TGTGCCAGCAGCTTTACTAGCGGGAGGAGATACGAGCAGTACTTC. V is TRBV7-4 and J is TRBJ2-7; 12 positions agree with TRBD2. CDR1 and CDR2 (germline): SGHVT, SQSDAQ. CDR3 length equals 15 residues. With V trimmed by 3 bases and J by 4 bases, 4 bases remained unmatched. The variable domain in full, completed from reference TRBV7-4 and TRBJ2-7, reads GAGVSQSPRYKVAKRGRDVALRCDSISGHVTLYWYRQTLGQGSEVLTYSQSDAQRDKSGRPSGRFSAERPERSVSTLKIQRTEQGDSAVYLCASSFTSGRRYEQYFGPGTRLTVT.

By proportion, this clone is medium-sized. The V call is TRBV28, the J call TRBJ1-2; TRBD1 matches at 9 bases. The CDR3 is 15 amino acids. Germline V gives CDR1 MDHEN, CDR2 SYDVKM. Losses at the gene ends were 5 bases for V and 4 bases for J; bases not matched to a gene: 8. The CDR3 reads CASSLGQGYPYGYTF. The CDR3 nucleotides read TGTGCCAGCAGTCTGGGACAGGGATACCCCTATGGCTACACCTTC.

The rearrangement uses TRBV5-1 and TRBJ1-2; D gene unclear. The CDR3 spans 14 residues. Germline V gene sequence: CDR1 SGHRS, CDR2 YFSETQ. V gave up 0 bases and J gave up 6 bases, with 12 bases separating them. CDR3 sequence (DNA): TGCGCCAGCAGCTTGGGGTGGTTGTTGGATGGCTACACCTTC. Translated, it gives CASSLGWLLDGYTF. The full variable domain, rest sourced from reference TRBV5-1 and TRBJ1-2, is KAGVTQTPRYLIKTRGQQVTLSCSPISGHRSVSWYQQTPGQGLQFLFEYFSETQRNKGNFPGRFSGRQFSNSRSEMNVSTLELGDSALYLCASSLGWLLDGYTFGSGTRLTVV.

V usage is TRBV5-1 and J usage is TRBJ2-3; D remains ambiguous. The CDR3 covers 14 residues. Germline V CDR1 and CDR2: SGHRS, YFSETQ. The V gene lost 3 bases and the J gene lost 2 bases, with 10 bases spanning the gap. CDR3 region: CASSSVANTDTQYF. The DNA of the CDR3 is TGCGCCAGCAGCTCCGTGGCGAACACAGATACGCAGTATTTT.